The subject of this entry is one TCR beta chain. The antigen is not known. This entry comes from a study of CD8 T cells in ankylosing spondylitis. Quantitative 5'-RACE with molecular barcodes generated TCR beta libraries. TCRdb re-analysed the 5' RACE reads in MiXCR, keeping a single row per CDR3 protein. The top ten clones hold 0.95% to 1.4% of a sample with just under 350,000 distinct CDR3 sequences, approximately 14% of them seen once. The study, taken as a whole, reports: Seemingly characteristic of ankylosing spondylitis blood was a TCR beta motif consisting of 7 or 8 highly homologous variants.

Sample: blood, either unsorted or a sorted T cell fraction (not recorded which). The receptor's source is a male donor with ankylosing spondylitis or in good health (not recorded which).

CDR3 protein: CASSLDLRSTDTQYF. The CDR3 DNA sequence: TGTGCCAGCAGCTTAGATCTACGGAGCACAGATACGCAGTATTTT. This chain links TRBV11-2 with TRBJ2-3, with D unresolved. The V gene's germline CDR1 is SGHAT and CDR2 FQNNGV. V lost 0 bases to trimming and J lost 0 bases, with 7 bases between them. This CDR3 has 15 amino acids.